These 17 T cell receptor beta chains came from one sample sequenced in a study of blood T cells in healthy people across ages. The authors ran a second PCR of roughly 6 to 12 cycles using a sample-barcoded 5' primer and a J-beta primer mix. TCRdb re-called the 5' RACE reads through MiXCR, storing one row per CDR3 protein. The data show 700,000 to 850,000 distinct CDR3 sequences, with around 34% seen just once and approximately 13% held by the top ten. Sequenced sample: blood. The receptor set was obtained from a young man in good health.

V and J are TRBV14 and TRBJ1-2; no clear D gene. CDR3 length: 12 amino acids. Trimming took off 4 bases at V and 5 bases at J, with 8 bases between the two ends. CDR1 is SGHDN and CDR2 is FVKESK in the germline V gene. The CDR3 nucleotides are TGTGCCAGCAGCCCCCCCGCTTATGGCTACACCTTC. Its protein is CASSPPAYGYTF.

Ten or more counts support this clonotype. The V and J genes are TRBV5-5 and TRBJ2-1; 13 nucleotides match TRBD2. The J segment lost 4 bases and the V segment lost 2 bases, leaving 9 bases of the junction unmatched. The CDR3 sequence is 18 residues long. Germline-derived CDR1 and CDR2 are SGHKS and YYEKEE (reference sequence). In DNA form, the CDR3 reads TGTGCCAGCAGCTTAGGACTAGCGGGGGCCTCTAATTACAATGAGCAGTTCTTC. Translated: CASSLGLAGASNYNEQFF.

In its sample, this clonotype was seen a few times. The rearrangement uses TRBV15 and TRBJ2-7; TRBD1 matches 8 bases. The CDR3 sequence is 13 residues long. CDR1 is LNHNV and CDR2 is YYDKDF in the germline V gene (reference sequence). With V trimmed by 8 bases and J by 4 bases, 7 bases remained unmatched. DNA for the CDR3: TGTGCCACCCGTAAGACAGGGGTGTACGAGCAGTACTTC. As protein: CATRKTGVYEQYF.

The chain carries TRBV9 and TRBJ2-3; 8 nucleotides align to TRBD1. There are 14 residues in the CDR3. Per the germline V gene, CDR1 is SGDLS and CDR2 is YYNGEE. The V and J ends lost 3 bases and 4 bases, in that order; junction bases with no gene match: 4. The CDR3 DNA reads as TGTGCCAGCAGCGGCGCAGGGGGCGCAGATACGCAGTATTTT. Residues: CASSGAGGADTQYF.

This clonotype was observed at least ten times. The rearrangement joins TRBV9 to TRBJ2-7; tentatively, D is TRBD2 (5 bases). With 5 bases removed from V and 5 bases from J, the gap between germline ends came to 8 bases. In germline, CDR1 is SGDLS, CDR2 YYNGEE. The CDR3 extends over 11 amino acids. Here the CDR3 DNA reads TGTGCCAGCAGTGTCGGGGACGAGCAGTACTTC. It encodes CASSVGDEQYF.

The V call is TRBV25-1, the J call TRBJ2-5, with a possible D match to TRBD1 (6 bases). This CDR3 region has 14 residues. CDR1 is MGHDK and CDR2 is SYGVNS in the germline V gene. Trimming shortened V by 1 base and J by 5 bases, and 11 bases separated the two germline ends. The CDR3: CASSELVDRETQYF. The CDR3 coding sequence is TGTGCCAGCAGTGAATTAGTCGACAGGGAGACCCAGTACTTC. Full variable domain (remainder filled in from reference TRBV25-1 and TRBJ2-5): EADIYQTPRYLVIGTGKKITLECSQTMGHDKMYWYQQDPGMELHLIHYSYGVNSTEKGDLSSESTVSRIRTEHFPLTLESARPSHTSQYLCASSELVDRETQYFGPGTRLLVL.

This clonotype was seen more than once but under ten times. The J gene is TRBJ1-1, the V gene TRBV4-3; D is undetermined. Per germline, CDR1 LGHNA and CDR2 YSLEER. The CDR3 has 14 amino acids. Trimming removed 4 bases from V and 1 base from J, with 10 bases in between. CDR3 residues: CASSLHGENTEAFF. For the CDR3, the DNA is TGCGCCAGCAGCCTTCACGGAGAGAACACTGAAGCTTTCTTT.

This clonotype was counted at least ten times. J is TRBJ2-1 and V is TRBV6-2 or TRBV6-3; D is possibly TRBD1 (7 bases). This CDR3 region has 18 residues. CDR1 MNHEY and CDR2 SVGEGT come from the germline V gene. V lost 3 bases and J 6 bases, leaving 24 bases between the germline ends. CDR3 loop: CASSYRTGGQGVSNEQFF. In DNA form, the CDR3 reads TGTGCCAGCAGTTATAGAACCGGAGGGCAGGGGGTAAGCAATGAGCAGTTCTTC.

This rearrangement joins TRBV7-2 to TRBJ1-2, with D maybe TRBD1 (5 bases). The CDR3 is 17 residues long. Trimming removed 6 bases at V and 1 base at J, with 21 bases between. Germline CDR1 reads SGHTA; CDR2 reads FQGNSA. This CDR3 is CASSPAGESTGNYGYTF. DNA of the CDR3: TGTGCCAGCAGTCCAGCGGGGGAGTCGACGGGTAACTATGGCTACACCTTC.

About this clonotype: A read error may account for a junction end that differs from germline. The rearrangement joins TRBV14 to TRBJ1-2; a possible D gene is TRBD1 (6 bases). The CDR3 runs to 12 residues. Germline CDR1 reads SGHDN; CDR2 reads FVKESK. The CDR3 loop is CAGSRRGAGCTF. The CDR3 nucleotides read TGTGCCGGCAGCCGCAGGGGCGCGGGGTGCACCTTC.

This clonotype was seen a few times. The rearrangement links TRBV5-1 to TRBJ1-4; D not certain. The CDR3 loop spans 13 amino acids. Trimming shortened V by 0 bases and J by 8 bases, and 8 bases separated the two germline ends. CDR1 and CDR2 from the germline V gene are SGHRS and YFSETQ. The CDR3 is CASSLAGSEKLFF. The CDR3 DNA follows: TGCGCCAGCAGCTTGGCGGGAAGCGAAAAACTGTTTTTT.

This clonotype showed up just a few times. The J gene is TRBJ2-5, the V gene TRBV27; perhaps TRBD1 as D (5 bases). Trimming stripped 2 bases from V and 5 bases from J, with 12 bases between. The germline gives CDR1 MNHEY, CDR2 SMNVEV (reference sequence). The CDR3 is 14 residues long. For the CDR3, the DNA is TGTGCCAGCAGTTTAAGTCGTGGGGCCGAGACCCAGTACTTC. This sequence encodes CASSLSRGAETQYF.

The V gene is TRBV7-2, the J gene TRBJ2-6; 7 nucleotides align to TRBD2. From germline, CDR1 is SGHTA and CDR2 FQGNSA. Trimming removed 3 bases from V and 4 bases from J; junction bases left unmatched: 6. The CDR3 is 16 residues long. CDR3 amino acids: CASSFWGGGGANVLTF. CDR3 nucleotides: TGTGCCAGCAGCTTCTGGGGGGGTGGCGGGGCCAACGTCCTGACTTTC.

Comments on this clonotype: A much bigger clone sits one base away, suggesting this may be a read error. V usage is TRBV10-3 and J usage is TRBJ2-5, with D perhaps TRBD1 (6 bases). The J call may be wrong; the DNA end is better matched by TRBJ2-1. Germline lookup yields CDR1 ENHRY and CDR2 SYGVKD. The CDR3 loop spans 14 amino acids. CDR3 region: CAISAQGTQETQFF. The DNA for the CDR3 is TGTGCCATCAGCGCTCAGGGGACGCAAGAGACCCAGTTCTTC.

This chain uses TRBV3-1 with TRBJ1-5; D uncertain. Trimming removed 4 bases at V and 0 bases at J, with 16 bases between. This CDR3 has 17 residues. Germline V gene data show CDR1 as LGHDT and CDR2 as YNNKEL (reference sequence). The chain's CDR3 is CASSPRKPNNSNQPQHF. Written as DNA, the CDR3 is TGTGCCAGCAGCCCTCGGAAACCGAACAATAGCAATCAGCCCCAGCATTTT.

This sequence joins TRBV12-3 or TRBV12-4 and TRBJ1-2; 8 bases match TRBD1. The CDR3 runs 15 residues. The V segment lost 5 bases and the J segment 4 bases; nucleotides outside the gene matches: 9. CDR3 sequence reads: CASSPTGGNPYGYTF. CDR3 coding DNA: TGTGCCAGCAGTCCCACAGGGGGGAACCCCTATGGCTACACCTTC.

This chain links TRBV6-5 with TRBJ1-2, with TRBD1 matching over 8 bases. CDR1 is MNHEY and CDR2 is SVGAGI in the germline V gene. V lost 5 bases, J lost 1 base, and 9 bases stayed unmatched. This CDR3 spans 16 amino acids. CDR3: CASSLTGTGVNYGYTF. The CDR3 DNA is TGTGCCAGCAGTCTTACCGGGACAGGCGTTAACTATGGCTACACCTTC.